One sample yielded the 24 T cell receptor beta chains listed below, sequenced in a study of immune cell composition in non-small cell lung cancer. Normal lung sampling was at least 3 cm from the tumour, as distant as possible. TCRdb's copy holds only in-frame clones and misses some; the assay was immunoSEQ multiplex PCR. The data show 7,200 or so clones, roughly two thirds seen once. What was sequenced was non-adjacent lung tissue. The receptors derive from a human donor with non-small cell lung cancer.

The rearrangement uses TRBV9 and TRBJ2-3; 9 bases map to TRBD1. This CDR3 spans 16 amino acids. The germline CDR1 and CDR2 sequences are SGDLS and YYNGEE. The trim removed 0 bases at V and 5 bases at J, leaving 7 bases unmatched. The CDR3 DNA sequence: TGTGCCAGCAGCGTAGATGGGACAGGGTTTGGAGATACGCAGTATTTT. Protein: CASSVDGTGFGDTQYF.

This clone was picked up a small number of times. Written as DNA, the CDR3 is TGTGCCAGCAGAATTAGCGGGAGCTCCTACAATGAGCAGTTCTTC. It encodes CASRISGSSYNEQFF. The chain has TRBV7-3 and TRBJ2-1, with TRBD2 identical over 9 bases. Looked up from germline, CDR1 is SGHTA and CDR2 is FQGTGA. Trimming cost V 6 bases and J 0 bases; bases outside gene matches: 3. The CDR3 spans 15 residues.

This clone occurred a few times. This sequence joins TRBV30 and TRBJ1-2; tentative D call: TRBD1 (6 bases). The germline V and J ends were trimmed by 4 bases and 6 bases, with 12 bases remaining between them. The CDR3 covers 12 residues. Germline V gene data show CDR1 as GTSNPN and CDR2 as SVGIG (reference sequence). In DNA form, the CDR3 reads TGTGCCTGGATATCCAGGGGTCATGGCTACACCTTC. Translated, it gives CAWISRGHGYTF.

This rearrangement joins TRBV5-4 to TRBJ2-3, with D possibly being TRBD2 (5 bases). The CDR3 is 13 residues long. CDR1 and CDR2 from the germline V gene are SGHNT and YYREEE (reference sequence). V was trimmed by 4 bases and J by 3 bases, leaving 9 bases between them. CDR3 in amino acids: CASSPRVTDTQYF. The DNA of the CDR3 is TGTGCCAGCAGCCCGAGGGTTACAGATACGCAGTATTTT. Full variable domain (missing parts from reference TRBV5-4 and TRBJ2-3): ETGVTQSPTHLIKTRGQQVTLRCSSQSGHNTVSWYQQALGQGPQFIFQYYREEENGRGNFPPRFSGLQFPNYSSELNVNALELDDSALYLCASSPRVTDTQYFGPGTRLTVL.

The DNA for the CDR3 is TGTGCCAGCAGTCCCATTCTAGCGGGGGTGGAGACCCAGTACTTC. Its protein product is CASSPILAGVETQYF. The chain has TRBV6-5 and TRBJ2-5; TRBD2 aligns across 10 bases. This CDR3 comprises 15 residues. Trimming removed 5 bases from V and 5 bases from J; junction bases left unmatched: 8. Per germline, CDR1 MNHEY and CDR2 SVGAGI.

This clone showed up just a few times. The rearrangement uses TRBV7-2 and TRBJ2-7; 7 bases agree with TRBD1. CDR1 is SGHTA, CDR2 FQGNSA, per germline. CDR3 length: 15 residues. V shed 5 bases and J 5 bases; nucleotides not matched to a gene: 12. The CDR3 loop reads CASSDRNHRGHEQYF. CDR3 sequence (DNA): TGTGCCAGCAGCGACCGAAATCACAGGGGCCACGAGCAGTACTTC. The full variable domain, its missing parts supplied by reference TRBV7-2 and TRBJ2-7, is GAGVSQSPSNKVTEKGKDVELRCDPISGHTALYWYRQSLGQGLEFLIYFQGNSAPDKSGLPSDRFSAERTGGSVSTLTIQRTQQEDSAVYLCASSDRNHRGHEQYFGPGTRLTVT.

V usage is TRBV2 and J usage is TRBJ2-3; TRBD2 agrees at 11 bases. The CDR3 extends over 15 amino acids. Trimming at V came to 6 bases and at J to 3 bases, leaving 5 bases not matched to a gene. In germline, CDR1 is SNHLY, CDR2 FYNNEI. The CDR3 region is CASRVTSGVTDTQYF. The CDR3, as DNA: TGTGCCAGCAGAGTGACTAGCGGGGTAACAGATACGCAGTATTTT.

The chain couples TRBV29-1 to TRBJ2-3; TRBD2 agrees at 9 bases. V was clipped by 3 bases and J by 4 bases; unmatched bases: 17. CDR1 and CDR2 from the germline V gene are SQVTM and ANQGSEA. The CDR3 length is 18 residues. CDR3 sequence: CSVDGASGELVLSDTQYF. CDR3 in DNA: TGCAGCGTTGATGGTGCTAGCGGGGAGTTAGTTTTGTCAGATACGCAGTATTTT.

This sequence joins TRBV6-5 and TRBJ1-2, with D possibly matching TRBD1 (6 bases). The CDR3 loop spans 15 amino acids. Germline-derived CDR1 and CDR2 are MNHEY and SVGAGI. Trimming cost V 7 bases and J 8 bases, with 23 bases left between them. CDR3 sequence: CASTPYGGGSGGYTF. CDR3 bases: TGTGCCAGCACTCCCTACGGGGGGGGCTCTGGGGGCTACACCTTC.

This clone is large (0.1 to 1%) in the sample. This chain connects TRBV5-1 to TRBJ1-1; tentatively, D is TRBD1 (5 bases). This CDR3 spans 13 amino acids. The V end lost 3 bases, the J end lost 1 base, and 7 bases lay between the germline ends. CDR1 and CDR2 from the germline V gene are SGHRS and YFSETQ. Here the CDR3 reads CASSYRRNTEAFF. For the CDR3, the DNA is TGCGCCAGCAGCTACAGGAGGAACACTGAAGCTTTCTTT.

The V gene is TRBV6-5, the J gene TRBJ1-6, with D unclear. Germline V gene data show CDR1 as MNHEY and CDR2 as SVGAGI. The CDR3 has 15 residues. V was trimmed by 0 bases and J by 6 bases, leaving 9 bases between them. The CDR3 DNA reads TGTGCCAGCAGTTACTCGAGGCACTCTAATTCACCCCTCCACTTT. It specifies CASSYSRHSNSPLHF.

The chain employs TRBV5-6 and TRBJ2-2; 8 bases line up with TRBD1. Germline V gene sequence: CDR1 SGHDT, CDR2 YYEEEE. CDR3 length: 15 residues. V lost 4 bases to trimming and J lost 1 base; unmatched junction nucleotides: 3. DNA of the CDR3: TGTGCCAGCAGCCGACAGGGGCTGAACACCGGGGAGCTGTTTTTT. Translation: CASSRQGLNTGELFF.

The chain joins TRBV7-2 to TRBJ2-2, with TRBD2 identical over 7 bases. J was trimmed by 1 base and V by 5 bases; bases with no gene match: 7. The V gene's germline CDR1 is SGHTA and CDR2 FQGNSA. The CDR3 has 16 residues. The chain's CDR3 is CASSLTAGVNTGELFF. DNA of the CDR3: TGTGCCAGCAGCCTAACCGCGGGAGTGAACACCGGGGAGCTGTTTTTT.

This clone was seen only a few times. The chain has TRBV29-1 and TRBJ2-2; 9 nucleotides agree with TRBD2. With 2 bases clipped from V and 2 bases from J, the junction kept 9 bases outside the gene matches. The germline gives CDR1 SQVTM, CDR2 ANQGSEA. This CDR3 comprises 17 residues. The CDR3 reads CSVEYSASGVNTGELFF. CDR3 sequence (DNA): TGCAGCGTTGAATATTCGGCTAGCGGGGTTAACACCGGGGAGCTGTTTTTT.

The genes are TRBV14 and TRBJ2-3, with a weak D call TRBD1 (6 bases). Germline assignment: CDR1 SGHDN and CDR2 FVKESK. The CDR3 contains 16 residues. Trimming pared 0 bases from V and 2 bases from J, leaving 12 bases between. The CDR3, as DNA: TGTGCCAGCAGCCAAGATCTGTTGGGACACACAGATACGCAGTATTTT. Translating it yields CASSQDLLGHTDTQYF. Using reference TRBV14 and TRBJ2-3 for the parts outside the CDR3, the full variable domain is EAGVTQFPSHSVIEKGQTVTLRCDPISGHDNLYWYRRVMGKEIKFLLHFVKESKQDESGMPNNRFLAERTGGTYSTLKVQPAELEDSGVYFCASSQDLLGHTDTQYFGPGTRLTVL.

V gene TRBV9 combines with J gene TRBJ2-5; perhaps TRBD1 as D (5 bases). V shed 4 bases and J shed 1 base, with 11 bases lying between them. The CDR3 totals 14 residues. Germline V gene lookup returns CDR1 SGDLS and CDR2 YYNGEE. CDR3 amino acids: CASSLDSFQETQYF. CDR3 coding DNA: TGTGCCAGCAGCCTAGACAGTTTCCAAGAGACCCAGTACTTC. Looking up the rest from reference TRBV9 and TRBJ2-5 gives the full variable domain: DSGVTQTPKHLITATGQRVTLRCSPRSGDLSVYWYQQSLDQGLQFLIQYYNGEERAKGNILERFSAQQFPDLHSELNLSSLELGDSALYFCASSLDSFQETQYFGPGTRLLVL.

This clone was detected only once. J is TRBJ2-7 and V is TRBV5-1; 9 bases are a match to TRBD2. The V segment lost 2 bases and the J segment 6 bases; nucleotides outside the gene matches: 12. This CDR3 spans 16 amino acids. CDR1 is SGHRS, CDR2 YFSETQ, per germline. CDR3 in amino acids: CASSFVPGTSNFEQYF. CDR3 in DNA: TGCGCCAGCAGCTTCGTGCCCGGGACTAGCAATTTCGAGCAGTACTTC.

The V call is TRBV6-1, the J call TRBJ2-7; the match to TRBD1 covers 7 bases. Germline V gives CDR1 MNHNS, CDR2 SASEGT. This CDR3 is built from 16 residues. The V gene end was trimmed by 0 bases and the J gene end by 2 bases; junction bases not matched to a gene: 7. CDR3 bases: TGTGCCAGCAGTGAAGCATCGAGAGGGGGCACCTACGAGCAGTACTTC. It translates to CASSEASRGGTYEQYF.

V is TRBV5-4 and J is TRBJ2-3; 7 bases agree with TRBD1. Unmatched junction bases numbered 7, after V lost 1 base and J lost 2 bases. Germline CDR1 is SGHNT and CDR2 is YYREEE (reference sequence). The CDR3 covers 16 residues. Here the CDR3 reads CASSLHGTAITDTQYF. The CDR3 DNA reads TGTGCCAGCAGCTTGCACGGGACAGCAATCACAGATACGCAGTATTTT.

This CDR3 reads CASTSIHDRVSNQPQHF. The CDR3 DNA is TGTGCCAGCACTTCCATACACGACAGGGTCAGCAATCAGCCCCAGCATTTT. J is TRBJ1-5 and V is TRBV28; 7 positions match TRBD1. Germline V gives CDR1 MDHEN, CDR2 SYDVKM. V shed 7 bases, J shed 1 base, and the junction held 13 bases outside the gene matches. The CDR3 covers 17 residues.

The chain carries TRBV5-4 and TRBJ2-2; TRBD2 aligns across 8 bases. From germline, CDR1 is SGHNT and CDR2 YYREEE (reference sequence). The CDR3 length is 16 residues. The V and J ends lost 4 bases and 2 bases, in that order; junction bases with no gene match: 7. Written as DNA, the CDR3 is TGTGCCAGCAGCAAGGGTAGCGGGATTAACACCGGGGAGCTGTTTTTT. Amino acid sequence: CASSKGSGINTGELFF.

This chain connects TRBV14 to TRBJ2-2; unclear D gene. V was trimmed by 2 bases and J by 4 bases, leaving 5 bases between them. The CDR3 runs to 13 residues. CDR1 SGHDN and CDR2 FVKESK come from the germline V gene. CDR3 sequence: CASSQLSTGELFF. For the CDR3, the DNA is TGTGCCAGCAGCCAACTCTCCACCGGGGAGCTGTTTTTT.

The V gene is TRBV28, the J gene TRBJ2-5, with D tentatively TRBD1 (6 bases). Germline V gives CDR1 MDHEN, CDR2 SYDVKM. Deletions cut 6 bases from V and 4 bases from J, with 18 bases between. This CDR3 region has 15 residues. CDR3 nucleotides: TGTGCCAGCAGCAAGAGCCTCGGACAGTTAGAGACCCAGTACTTC. Translating gives CASSKSLGQLETQYF.

This chain joins TRBV2 and TRBJ2-3, with TRBD1 as a possible D gene (6 bases). The CDR3 contains 14 residues. The V and J ends lost 3 bases and 2 bases respectively, with 9 bases between them. Germline loops: CDR1 SNHLY, CDR2 FYNNEI. The CDR3 DNA follows: TGTGCCAGCAGTGATGGGGGCTACACAGATACGCAGTATTTT. Protein sequence: CASSDGGYTDTQYF.